This TCR beta chain emerged from a study of control samples from healthy donors and cancer patients. The CDR3 extends over 16 amino acids. Germline assignment: CDR1 MDHEN and CDR2 SYDVKM. Unmatched junction bases numbered 10, after V lost 5 bases and J lost 1 base. This table comes from immunoSEQ multiplex PCR, and its TCRdb copy is limited to in-frame clones, with some not included. The sample includes 150,000 to 180,000 clones, 94% of them seen just once. Sequenced material: blood. This chain links TRBV28 with TRBJ1-1; 7 nucleotides match TRBD1. The receptor was derived from a middle-aged man in good health. The CDR3 nucleotides are TGTGCCAGCAGTCGCCTGAAACAGGGGTGGAACACTGAAGCTTTCTTT. It yields the protein CASSRLKQGWNTEAFF.